Below, 21 T cell receptor beta chains from the same sample are listed, as sequenced in a study of control samples from healthy donors and cancer patients. Profiled with immunoSEQ multiplex PCR; TCRdb holds only in-frame clones, not every one. The sample yields 60,000 to 70,000 clones, around 84% seen once. Sequencing was carried out using PBMCs. The receptors were sampled from a woman in her 50s with lung cancer.

V and J are TRBV5-1 and TRBJ1-4; D not certain. V lost 2 bases and J lost 5, with 7 bases in between. The CDR3 consists of 13 residues. Germline CDR1 SGHRS, CDR2 YFSETQ. CDR3 in DNA: TGCGCCAGCAGCTTCCAGCGGAATGAAAAACTGTTTTTT. It codes for CASSFQRNEKLFF.

This chain uses TRBV11-3 with TRBJ1-4; tentatively, D is TRBD1 (5 bases). V gave up 0 bases and J gave up 10 bases, with 21 bases separating them. The germline CDR1 and CDR2 sequences are SGHNT and YENEEA. The CDR3 has 17 residues. CDR3 loop: CASSLDWGKALGRKLFF. As DNA, the CDR3 is TGTGCCAGCAGCTTAGATTGGGGGAAGGCCCTGGGGCGAAAACTGTTTTTT.

The rearrangement uses TRBV6-5 and TRBJ1-5; tentatively, D is TRBD1 (6 bases). The germline V and J ends were trimmed by 4 bases and 0 bases, with 13 bases remaining between them. CDR3 length: 16 amino acids. The germline gives CDR1 MNHEY, CDR2 SVGAGI. CDR3 in amino acids: CASSFRTEYSNQPQHF. The CDR3 DNA is TGTGCCAGCAGTTTTCGGACAGAGTATAGCAATCAGCCCCAGCATTTT.

This clone was counted once. This sequence joins TRBV28 and TRBJ1-5; D not resolved. The germline gives CDR1 MDHEN, CDR2 SYDVKM. The V gene lost 6 bases and the J gene lost 4 bases, with 10 bases spanning the gap. This CDR3 comprises 13 residues. Here the CDR3 reads CASRRDGNQPQHF. CDR3 DNA: TGTGCCAGCAGAAGGGATGGGAATCAGCCCCAGCATTTT.

V and J are TRBV6-5 and TRBJ2-6; D call uncertain. Trimming removed 2 bases from V and 0 bases from J, with 5 bases in between. Germline V gene data show CDR1 as MNHEY and CDR2 as SVGAGI. The CDR3 covers 15 residues. CDR3 residues: CASSYVRSGANVLTF. DNA for the CDR3: TGTGCCAGCAGTTACGTGCGCTCTGGGGCCAACGTCCTGACTTTC.

The J gene is TRBJ2-7, the V gene TRBV7-9, with D perhaps matching TRBD1 (6 bases). This CDR3 has 17 residues. Deletions cut 5 bases from V and 1 base from J, with 21 bases between. Germline V gene data show CDR1 as SEHNR and CDR2 as FQNEAQ (reference sequence). The CDR3, as DNA: TGTGCCAGCAGCCCCCTCGGCCAGGGGTTTGGGTCCTACGAGCAGTACTTC. Amino acid sequence: CASSPLGQGFGSYEQYF.

The chain links TRBV7-8 to TRBJ2-2, with D uncertain. V lost 4 bases, J lost 0 bases, and 18 bases lay in between. Germline CDR1 and CDR2: SGHVS and FQNEAQ. This CDR3 comprises 18 residues. The CDR3 nucleotides are TGTGCCAGCAGCTCCGATGGGTCGAGTCAGGCGAACACCGGGGAGCTGTTTTTT. Its translation is CASSSDGSSQANTGELFF.

J is TRBJ2-3 and V is TRBV5-1; 10 bases line up with TRBD1. The V segment lost 3 bases and the J segment 2 bases; nucleotides outside the gene matches: 9. The germline V gene encodes CDR1 SGHRS and CDR2 YFSETQ. The CDR3 consists of 17 residues. CDR3 amino acids: CASSSSTGTGDTDTQYF. Here the CDR3 DNA reads TGCGCCAGCAGCTCCAGTACCGGGACAGGGGACACAGATACGCAGTATTTT. Complete variable domain (other parts from reference TRBV5-1 and TRBJ2-3): KAGVTQTPRYLIKTRGQQVTLSCSPISGHRSVSWYQQTPGQGLQFLFEYFSETQRNKGNFPGRFSGRQFSNSRSEMNVSTLELGDSALYLCASSSSTGTGDTDTQYFGPGTRLTVL.

The genes are TRBV25-1 and TRBJ1-3; D unresolved. V was shortened by 1 base and J by 2 bases, with 6 bases between the two germline ends. The length of the CDR3 is 14 residues. Germline V gene sequence: CDR1 MGHDK, CDR2 SYGVNS. The CDR3 DNA is TGTGCCAGCAGTGAATTGTGGACTGGAAACACCATATATTTT. The encoded protein is CASSELWTGNTIYF. The full variable domain, rest sourced from reference TRBV25-1 and TRBJ1-3, is EADIYQTPRYLVIGTGKKITLECSQTMGHDKMYWYQQDPGMELHLIHYSYGVNSTEKGDLSSESTVSRIRTEHFPLTLESARPSHTSQYLCASSELWTGNTIYFGEGSWLTVV.

This clone was observed a few times. J is TRBJ1-6 and V is TRBV7-9, with D unresolved. In germline, CDR1 is SEHNR, CDR2 FQNEAQ (reference sequence). This CDR3 is built from 13 residues. Trimming pared 3 bases from V and 7 bases from J, leaving 7 bases between. The CDR3 region is CASSLPANSPLHF. The CDR3 nucleotides are TGTGCCAGCAGCTTGCCAGCAAATTCACCCCTCCACTTT.

The J gene is TRBJ2-7, the V gene TRBV27; the D gene could be TRBD1 or TRBD2 (5 bases each). Germline assignment: CDR1 MNHEY and CDR2 SMNVEV (reference sequence). The CDR3 runs 15 residues. The V end was cut by 6 bases, the J end by 0 bases, with 15 bases between. The CDR3, as DNA: TGTGCCAGCAGCCAAACTCCAGGGAGCTCCTACGAGCAGTACTTC. Protein sequence: CASSQTPGSSYEQYF.

The J gene is TRBJ2-3, the V gene TRBV5-4; D might be TRBD2 (5 bases). The CDR3 loop spans 13 amino acids. Looked up from germline, CDR1 is SGHNT and CDR2 is YYREEE (reference sequence). V dropped 3 bases and J dropped 5 bases, with 10 bases sitting between them. CDR3 sequence: CASSWERRDTQYF. As DNA, the CDR3 is TGTGCCAGCAGCTGGGAGAGGAGAGATACGCAGTATTTT.

The chain employs TRBV7-2 and TRBJ2-1; the D gene is possibly TRBD2 (7 bases). Trimming pared 2 bases from V and 6 bases from J, leaving 14 bases between. This CDR3 comprises 15 residues. Germline CDR1 is SGHTA and CDR2 is FQGNSA. This CDR3 reads CASSLNPGEGNEQFF. CDR3 in DNA: TGTGCCAGCAGCTTAAACCCAGGGGAGGGCAATGAGCAGTTCTTC.

The genes are TRBV6-6 and TRBJ2-7, with 7 bases matching TRBD1. This CDR3 comprises 12 residues. Germline CDR1 is MNHNY and CDR2 is SVGAGI (reference sequence). Trimming took 5 bases from V and 6 from J; bases not matched to a gene: 4. CDR3 sequence: CASSLQGLEQYF. CDR3 sequence (DNA): TGTGCCAGCAGTCTACAGGGGCTCGAGCAGTACTTC.

The chain links TRBV5-8 to TRBJ2-1; TRBD2 matches 14 bases. The CDR3 covers 16 residues. The germline V gene has CDR1 SGHTS and CDR2 YDEGEE. With V trimmed by 5 bases and J by 8 bases, 9 bases remained unmatched. The DNA of the CDR3 is TGTGCCAGCAGAAAGACTAGCGGGGGGGGCTATGATGAGCAGTTCTTC. Its translation is CASRKTSGGGYDEQFF.

V is TRBV7-2 and J is TRBJ1-1; D is unresolved. The V end lost 0 bases, the J end lost 4 bases, and 6 bases lay between the germline ends. Germline V gene data show CDR1 as SGHTA and CDR2 as FQGNSA. The CDR3 contains 13 residues. In nucleotides, the CDR3 is TGTGCCAGCAGCTTAGCGGATTTCACTGAAGCTTTCTTT. As protein: CASSLADFTEAFF.

The rearrangement links TRBV4-3 to TRBJ1-1; D perhaps matches TRBD1 (5 bases). V gave up 0 bases and J gave up 4 bases, with 12 bases separating them. Germline V lookup: CDR1 LGHNA, CDR2 YSLEER. The CDR3 contains 15 residues. This chain's CDR3 is CASSQDPGGGTEAFF. The CDR3 coding sequence is TGCGCCAGCAGCCAAGATCCGGGTGGGGGCACTGAAGCTTTCTTT.

The rearrangement joins TRBV20-1 to TRBJ1-2, with D uncertain. The CDR3 has 10 residues. Germline CDR1 DFQATT, CDR2 SNEGSKA (reference sequence). Between the trimmed V and J ends, which lost 0 bases and 7 bases, there was a span of 3 bases. CDR3 nucleotide sequence: TGCAGTGCTAGAGAGGGTGGCTACACCTTC. It specifies CSAREGGYTF.

This chain connects TRBV7-2 to TRBJ2-1; 11 nucleotides line up with TRBD2. The CDR3 spans 18 residues. Germline V gene sequence: CDR1 SGHTA, CDR2 FQGNSA. Trimming at V came to 4 bases and at J to 2 bases, leaving 10 bases not matched to a gene. CDR3 residues: CASSSPTSGGVPYNEQFF. The DNA for the CDR3 is TGTGCCAGCAGCTCACCTACTAGCGGGGGTGTTCCCTACAATGAGCAGTTCTTC.

The V call is TRBV9, the J call TRBJ2-2, with TRBD2 matching 9 bases. The ends lost 2 bases at V and 1 base at J; junction bases unmatched: 0. Germline CDR1 reads SGDLS; CDR2 reads YYNGEE. The CDR3 is made up of 15 amino acids. The CDR3 here is CASSVSGGNTGELFF. CDR3 nucleotide sequence: TGTGCCAGCAGCGTTAGCGGGGGGAACACCGGGGAGCTGTTTTTT.

The gene calls are TRBV19 and TRBJ2-1, with D possibly TRBD2 on 6 matching bases. This CDR3 spans 15 amino acids. The ends were cut back, 6 bases at V and 6 bases at J, with 18 bases in the middle. Per germline, CDR1 LNHDA and CDR2 SQIVND (reference sequence). CDR3 sequence: CASSWDGGFFNEQFF. In DNA, the CDR3 is TGTGCCAGTAGCTGGGACGGGGGTTTTTTCAATGAGCAGTTCTTC.